These 9 T cell receptor beta chains originate from one sample sequenced in a study of T cells in Graves' hyperthyroidism and ophthalmopathy. The source material, RNA transcripts, was used to amplify TCR beta CDR3 regions. Researchers ran a first-round RT-PCR on the TCR CDR3 using the HTBI primer set. Each CDR3 protein is one row after TCRdb ran MiXCR on the multiplex PCR reads. The sample comprises about 640,000 distinct CDR3 sequences, roughly 20% of which are singletons, and approximately 30% rests with the top ten. Sequenced material: blood. These receptor sequences come from a man younger than 45 with Graves' ophthalmopathy.

The rearrangement links TRBV7-6 to TRBJ2-2; 9 bases are a match to TRBD1. The V and J ends lost 4 bases and 6 bases, in that order; junction bases with no gene match: 9. Germline V gives CDR1 SGHVS, CDR2 FNYEAQ. The CDR3 sequence is 16 residues long. The CDR3 DNA reads TGTGCCAGCAGCTATCTCCCGGGACAGGGATCCGGGGAGCTGTTTTTT. This gives the protein CASSYLPGQGSGELFF. The full variable domain, rest sourced from reference TRBV7-6 and TRBJ2-2, is GAGVSQSPRYKVTKRGQDVALRCDPISGHVSLYWYRQALGQGPEFLTYFNYEAQQDKSGLPNDRFSAERPEGSISTLTIQRTEQRDSAMYRCASSYLPGQGSGELFFGEGSRLTVL.

This clonotype appeared a few times. The junction shows a germline mismatch at one end, possibly a read error. J is TRBJ2-1 and V is TRBV11-2, with D tentatively TRBD1 or TRBD2 (5 bases each). CDR3 length: 19 amino acids. Per the germline V gene, CDR1 is SGHAT and CDR2 is FQNNGV. This CDR3 reads CASSQFGAPRRYSYNEQFF. The DNA of the CDR3 is TGCGCCAGCAGCCAGTTCGGGGCCCCGCGGAGATACTCCTACAATGAGCAGTTCTTC.

This clonotype was detected only a few times. The chain uses TRBV6-5 and TRBJ1-3; the match to TRBD1 covers 8 bases. Germline V gives CDR1 MNHEY, CDR2 SVGAGI. CDR3 length: 15 amino acids. V lost 2 bases to trimming and J lost 2 bases; unmatched junction nucleotides: 2. CDR3 sequence reads: CASSYLTGAGNTIYF. Here the CDR3 DNA reads TGTGCCAGCAGTTACCTGACAGGGGCTGGAAACACCATATATTTT.

The chain couples TRBV12-3 or TRBV12-4 to TRBJ2-7; no reliable D call. Trimming stripped 3 bases from V and 0 bases from J, with 9 bases between. This CDR3 has 14 residues. The CDR3 sequence is CASSLDPLSYEQYF. The CDR3, as DNA: TGTGCCAGCAGTTTGGATCCCCTCTCCTACGAGCAGTACTTC.

This clonotype was counted at least ten times. This sequence joins TRBV20-1 and TRBJ2-7, with 7 positions matching TRBD1. Per germline, CDR1 DFQATT and CDR2 SNEGSKA (reference sequence). Trimming removed 3 bases from V and 6 bases from J; junction bases left unmatched: 8. The CDR3 is 13 residues long. CDR3 DNA sequence: TGCAGTGCTAGGGTAACAGGGGTTGGCGAGCAGTACTTC. Protein product: CSARVTGVGEQYF.

This chain connects TRBV7-9 to TRBJ2-2, with 13 bases identical to TRBD2. Looked up from germline, CDR1 is SEHNR and CDR2 is FQNEAQ (reference sequence). This CDR3 is built from 16 residues. Trimming took 5 bases from V and 6 from J; bases not matched to a gene: 6. CDR3 sequence (DNA): TGTGCCAGCAGCCCAGCCGGGACTAGCGGGGCCGGGGAGCTGTTTTTT. It codes for CASSPAGTSGAGELFF. Using reference TRBV7-9 and TRBJ2-2 for the parts outside the CDR3, the full variable domain is DTGVSQNPRHKITKRGQNVTFRCDPISEHNRLYWYRQTLGQGPEFLTYFQNEAQLEKSRLLSDRFSAERPKGSFSTLEIQRTEQGDSAMYLCASSPAGTSGAGELFFGEGSRLTVL.

The CDR3 region has the DNA TGTGCCAGCAGCCAGCCCCCAAGCGGGAGTTCAGATACGCAGTATTTT. It translates to CASSQPPSGSSDTQYF. This chain links TRBV4-2 with TRBJ2-3; 8 nucleotides match TRBD2. Germline CDR1 and CDR2: LGHNA and YNFKEQ. J gave up 4 bases and V 3 bases, and 9 bases lay outside the gene matches. The length of the CDR3 is 16 residues.

The rearrangement uses TRBV19 and TRBJ1-1; D ambiguous. Germline loops: CDR1 LNHDA, CDR2 SQIVND (reference sequence). V lost 0 bases, J lost 3 bases, and 5 bases lay in between. The CDR3 has 13 amino acids. The DNA of the CDR3 is TGTGCCAGTAGTATAGACGGACACACTGAAGCTTTCTTT. This encodes CASSIDGHTEAFF.

CDR3: CASSQLPGATEAFF. The CDR3 DNA reads TGTGCCAGCAGCCAGCTCCCGGGGGCCACTGAAGCTTTCTTT. This chain joins TRBV6-2 or TRBV6-3 and TRBJ1-1, with D perhaps matching TRBD1 (6 bases). The CDR3 is 14 residues long. Germline CDR1 is MNHEY and CDR2 is SVGEGT. With 6 bases removed from V and 4 bases from J, the gap between germline ends came to 15 bases.